This T cell receptor beta chain was found in a study of memory B cells and T cells in multiple sclerosis. Stimulus-free culture yielded autoproliferating CFSE-dim and non-proliferating CFSE-high T cells, each sequenced separately. Pooled replicate wells came from approximately 50 million CFSE-labeled PBMCs cultured 7 days without stimulus. In regard to this clone: What it recognizes is unknown.

Clones were read by immunoSEQ multiplex PCR, and TCRdb kept only the in-frame ones, dropping some. The repertoire has approximately 32,000 clones, roughly 86% of them found once; the top ten carry less than 3%. This receptor was taken from a human donor with multiple sclerosis. Specimen: PBMCs from blood kept in culture.

The CDR3 sequence is CASTGTGSYGYTF. The CDR3 bases are TGTGCCAGCACCGGGACAGGATCCTATGGCTACACCTTC. This chain uses TRBV2 with TRBJ1-2; TRBD1 agrees at 8 bases. This CDR3 comprises 13 residues. With 7 bases clipped from V and 4 bases from J, the junction kept 5 bases outside the gene matches. Per germline, CDR1 SNHLY and CDR2 FYNNEI.